The clone carrying this TCR beta chain occurred many times. The target antigen is unknown. CDR3 and TCR beta VDJ profiling relied on a genomic DNA template. Via MiXCR, TCRdb re-called the reads, giving one row per CDR3 protein. The top ten hold 10% to 15% of the sample, which has around 200,000 distinct CDR3 sequences, 45% to 60% seen once. In patients chosen for sequencing, flow cytometry had shown CD8+CD57+ cell expansion. This entry comes from a study of CD8+CD57+ T cells in acquired aplastic anemia. Study-wide background: On average, sorted CD4+ and CD8+ cells gave 2.5 to 4 ug of DNA. Whole-study results and caveats: Overlapping CD8+ CDR3 repertoires of patients and controls contained 25 to 35 shared sequences. Significant differences in CD8+ Simpson's diversity were not observed between patients and controls.

The length of the CDR3 is 13 residues. Germline CDR1 reads SGHRS; CDR2 reads YFSETQ. J was trimmed by 5 bases and V by 3 bases; bases with no gene match: 3. The source of this sequence is a human donor with aplastic anemia. The gene calls are TRBV5-1 and TRBJ1-1, with 8 bases that match TRBD1. Specimen: sorted CD4+, CD8+, or CD8+CD57+ T cells (not recorded which) from PBMCs. CDR3 sequence (DNA): TGCGCCAGCAGCTCTAGACAGGGGACTGAAGCTTTCTTT. Protein: CASSSRQGTEAFF.